The present T cell receptor (beta chain) was sequenced within a study of blood T cell repertoires in COVID-19. Looking at the study overall: Spain, Italy and the United States supplied samples that represented acute and convalescent COVID-19. Nucleic acid was either cDNA or gDNA, and it came from T cells, B-cell-depleted T cells, or PBMCs.

The germline V gene encodes CDR1 SNHLY and CDR2 FYNNEI. The germline V and J ends were trimmed by 6 bases and 5 bases, with 14 bases remaining between them. The length of the CDR3 is 14 residues. Some clones are missing from TCRdb's copy, which holds only in-frame ones; the method was immunoSEQ multiplex PCR. The sample records some 300,000 clones, about nine tenths being singletons. Participant age was about 18 to 95 years, and participants resided in approximately 24 US areas. Cohort 3 recovery required two negative PCRs, clearance, or symptom resolution. This clone showed up just a few times. The origin of this receptor is a woman aged 40 to 50 who had recovered from COVID-19. The specimen sequenced was PBMCs or T cells enriched from blood (not recorded which). V and J are TRBV2 and TRBJ1-5, with TRBD1 as a possible D gene (6 bases). This CDR3 reads CASRAEQGYQPQHF. DNA for the CDR3: TGTGCCAGCAGAGCCGAACAGGGCTATCAGCCCCAGCATTTT. Based on the CDR3 plus reference TRBV2 and TRBJ1-5, the full variable domain is EPEVTQTPSHQVTQMGQEVILRCVPISNHLYFYWYRQILGQKVEFLVSFYNNEISEKSEIFDDQFSVERPDGSNFTLKIRSTKLEDSAMYFCASRAEQGYQPQHFGDGTRLSIL.